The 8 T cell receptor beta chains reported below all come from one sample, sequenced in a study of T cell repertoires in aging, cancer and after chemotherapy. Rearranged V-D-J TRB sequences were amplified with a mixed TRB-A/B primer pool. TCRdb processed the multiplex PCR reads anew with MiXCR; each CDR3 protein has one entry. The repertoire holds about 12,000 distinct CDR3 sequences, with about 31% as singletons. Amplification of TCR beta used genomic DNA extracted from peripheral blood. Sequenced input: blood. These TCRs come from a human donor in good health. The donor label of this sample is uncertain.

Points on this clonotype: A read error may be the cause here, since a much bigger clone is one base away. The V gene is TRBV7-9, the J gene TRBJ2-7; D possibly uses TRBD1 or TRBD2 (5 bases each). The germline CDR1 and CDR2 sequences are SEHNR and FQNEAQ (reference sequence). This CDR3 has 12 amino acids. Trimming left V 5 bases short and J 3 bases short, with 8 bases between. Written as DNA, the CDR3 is TGTGCCAGCAGCCGGGACGGCTACGAGCAGTACTTC. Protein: CASSRDGYEQYF.

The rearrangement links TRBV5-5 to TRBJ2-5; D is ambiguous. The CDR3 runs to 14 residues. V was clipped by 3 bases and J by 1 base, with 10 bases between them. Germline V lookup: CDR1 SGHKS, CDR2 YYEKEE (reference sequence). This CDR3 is CASSSSTTQETQYF. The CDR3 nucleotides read TGTGCCAGCAGCTCCTCGACAACCCAAGAGACCCAGTACTTC.

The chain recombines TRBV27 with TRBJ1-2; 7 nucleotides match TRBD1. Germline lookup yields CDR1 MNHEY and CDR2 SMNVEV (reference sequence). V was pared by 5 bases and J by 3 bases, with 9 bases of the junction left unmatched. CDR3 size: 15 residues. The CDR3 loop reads CASSAGTAGYYGYTF. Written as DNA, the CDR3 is TGTGCCAGCAGTGCAGGGACAGCCGGATACTATGGCTACACCTTC.

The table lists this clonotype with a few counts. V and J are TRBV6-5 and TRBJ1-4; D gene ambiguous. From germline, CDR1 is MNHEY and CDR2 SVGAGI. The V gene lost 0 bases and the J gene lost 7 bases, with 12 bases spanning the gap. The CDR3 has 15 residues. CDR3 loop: CASSYSGSDLEKLFF. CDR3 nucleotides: TGTGCCAGCAGTTACTCCGGCAGCGACCTTGAAAAACTGTTTTTT.

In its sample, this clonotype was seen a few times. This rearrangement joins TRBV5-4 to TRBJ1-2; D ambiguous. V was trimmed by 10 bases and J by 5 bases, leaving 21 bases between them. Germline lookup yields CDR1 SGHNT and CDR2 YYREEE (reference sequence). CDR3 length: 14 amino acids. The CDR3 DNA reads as TGTGCCTTCACCGCGGAACCCCGGCGATATGGCTACACCTTC. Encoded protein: CAFTAEPRRYGYTF.

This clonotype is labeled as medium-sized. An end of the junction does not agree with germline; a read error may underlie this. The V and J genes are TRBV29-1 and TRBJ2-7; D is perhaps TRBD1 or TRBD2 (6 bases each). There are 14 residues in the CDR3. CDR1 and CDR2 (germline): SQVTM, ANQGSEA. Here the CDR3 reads CSVEGGQLSYEQYF. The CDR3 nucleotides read TGCAGCGTGGAAGGGGGGCAGCTCTCCTACGAGCAGTACTTC.

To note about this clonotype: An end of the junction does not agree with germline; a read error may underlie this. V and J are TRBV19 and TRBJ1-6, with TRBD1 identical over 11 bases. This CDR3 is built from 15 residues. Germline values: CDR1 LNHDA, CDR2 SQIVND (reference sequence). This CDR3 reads CASRMGTGGNLPLHF. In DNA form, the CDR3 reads TGTGCCAGTAGAATGGGGACAGGGGGTAATTTACCCCTCCACTTT.

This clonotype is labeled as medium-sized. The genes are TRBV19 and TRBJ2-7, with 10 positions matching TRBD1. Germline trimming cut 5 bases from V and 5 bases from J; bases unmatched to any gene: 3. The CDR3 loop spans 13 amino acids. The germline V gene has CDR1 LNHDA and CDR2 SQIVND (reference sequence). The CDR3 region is CASSAGTGDEQYF. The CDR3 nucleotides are TGTGCCAGTAGTGCCGGGACAGGGGACGAGCAGTACTTC.